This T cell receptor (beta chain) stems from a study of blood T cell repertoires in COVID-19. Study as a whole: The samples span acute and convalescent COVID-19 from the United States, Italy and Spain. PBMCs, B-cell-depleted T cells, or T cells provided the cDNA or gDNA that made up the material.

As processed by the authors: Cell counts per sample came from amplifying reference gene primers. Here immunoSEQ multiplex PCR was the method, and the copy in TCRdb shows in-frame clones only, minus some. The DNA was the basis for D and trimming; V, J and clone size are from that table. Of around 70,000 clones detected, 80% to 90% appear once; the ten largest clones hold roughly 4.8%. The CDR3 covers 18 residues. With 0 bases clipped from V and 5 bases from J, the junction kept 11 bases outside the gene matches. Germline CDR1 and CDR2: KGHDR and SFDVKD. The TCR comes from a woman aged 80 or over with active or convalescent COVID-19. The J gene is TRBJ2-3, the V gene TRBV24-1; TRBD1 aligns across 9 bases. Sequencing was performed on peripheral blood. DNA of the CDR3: TGTGCCACCAGTGATTTGGGGGCCGGGACAGGGATAAGAGATACGCAGTATTTT. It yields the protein CATSDLGAGTGIRDTQYF.